Sequencing of this T cell receptor beta chain was carried out in a study of blood T cell repertoires in COVID-19. The data were produced by immunoSEQ multiplex PCR, yet TCRdb's version contains in-frame clones alone and is incomplete. This sample has about 20,000 clones; 91% occur once, and the top ten carry about 7.2%. Comments on this clone: One junction end disagrees with the germline gene, perhaps due to a read error.

CDR1 and CDR2 (germline): KGHSH, LQKENI. CDR3 size: 15 residues. The rearrangement links TRBV18 to TRBJ1-1; 7 bases line up with TRBD1. This TCR was sampled from a human donor in a cohort sampled during active COVID-19. The sequenced sample consisted of peripheral blood. In DNA form, the CDR3 reads TGTGCCAGCTCAGGATCACAGGGGATGAAAACTGAAGCTTTCTTT. The encoded protein is CASSGSQGMKTEAFF.